This T cell receptor beta chain was retrieved from a study of radiation and T cells in renal cell carcinoma. As concerns this clone: Its target is unknown.

As for treatment: treatment-naive control, cytoreductive nephrectomy. Clear cell pathology was present in this patient's renal cell carcinoma. Sequenced control tumors were from about 10 males and a handful of females, median age approximately 53. Libraries were prepared by immunoSEQ multiplex PCR; TCRdb keeps only in-frame clonotypes and omits some of them. Of some 8,400 clones in the sample, roughly 66% were seen once. Study results and caveats: Dominant CDR3 motifs were more common in irradiated tumors than controls. Compared with controls, irradiated tumors showed greater TCR clonality.

The clonotype was recovered from a man between 60 and 75 years old with renal cell carcinoma. The sample consisted of tumor tissue, taken from a patient whose treatment was nephrectomy without radiotherapy.

The CDR3 is CASSFSTGMWTDTQYF. The CDR3 DNA follows: TGTGCCAGCAGTTTTAGTACAGGGATGTGGACAGATACGCAGTATTTT. The V call is TRBV28, the J call TRBJ2-3; maybe TRBD1 (6 bases). Germline lookup yields CDR1 MDHEN and CDR2 SYDVKM. The CDR3 is made up of 16 amino acids. Trimming took 3 bases from V and 3 from J, leaving 16 bases between them.